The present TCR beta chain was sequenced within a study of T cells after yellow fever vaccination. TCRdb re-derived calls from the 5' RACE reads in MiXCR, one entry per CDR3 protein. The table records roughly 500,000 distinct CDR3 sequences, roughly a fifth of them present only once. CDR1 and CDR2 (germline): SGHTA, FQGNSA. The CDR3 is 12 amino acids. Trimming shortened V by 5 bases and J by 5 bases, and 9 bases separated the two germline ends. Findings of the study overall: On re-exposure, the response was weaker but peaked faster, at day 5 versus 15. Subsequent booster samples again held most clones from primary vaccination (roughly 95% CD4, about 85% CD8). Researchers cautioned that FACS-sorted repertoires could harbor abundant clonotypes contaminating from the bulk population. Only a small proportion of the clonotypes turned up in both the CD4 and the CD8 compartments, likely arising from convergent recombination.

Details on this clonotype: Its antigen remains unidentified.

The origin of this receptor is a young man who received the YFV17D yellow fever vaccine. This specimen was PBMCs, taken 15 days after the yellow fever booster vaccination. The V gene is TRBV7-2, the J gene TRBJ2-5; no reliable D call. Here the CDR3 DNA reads TGTGCCAGCAGCAGATACGGGGAGACCCAGTACTTC. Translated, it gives CASSRYGETQYF.